A single sample gave rise to the 14 T cell receptor beta chains below, sequenced in a study of shared clonotypes between healthy human individuals. Sequencing used immunoSEQ multiplex PCR; TCRdb keeps in-frame clones, though not all of them. The sample lists roughly 1.4 million clones; about 98.5% were seen once. The sequencing sample was made of naive CD4+ T cells sorted from blood. Indicated subset: CD45RA+ positively selected. Every receptor here comes from a man under 40 in good health.

The genes are TRBV29-1 and TRBJ2-1; 7 bases align to TRBD2. Germline values: CDR1 SQVTM, CDR2 ANQGSEA. V gave up 6 bases and J gave up 4 bases; unmatched junction bases: 6. The CDR3 loop spans 13 amino acids. Here the CDR3 DNA reads TGCAGCGTGGGGAGGGCTATTTACAATGAGCAGTTCTTC. Translated, it gives CSVGRAIYNEQFF.

The chain couples TRBV6-1 to TRBJ2-7, with D perhaps matching TRBD1 (6 bases). The CDR3 totals 12 residues. Trimming removed 6 bases from V and 1 base from J, with 7 bases in between. The germline V gene encodes CDR1 MNHNS and CDR2 SASEGT. CDR3 sequence reads: CASRDSSYEQYF. CDR3 DNA: TGTGCCAGCAGGGACAGTTCCTACGAGCAGTACTTC.

The CDR3 sequence is CASRRRGARERETQYF. CDR3 sequence (DNA): TGTGCCAGTAGGCGCCGAGGCGCGCGGGAGCGGGAGACCCAGTACTTC. The chain carries TRBV19 and TRBJ2-5; 7 bases map to TRBD2. The CDR3 length is 16 residues. Germline V gene data show CDR1 as LNHDA and CDR2 as SQIVND (reference sequence). With V trimmed by 6 bases and J by 5 bases, 15 bases remained unmatched.

This clone was recorded only once. This sample also contains other DNA sequences that code for the same CDR3. The V call is TRBV7-9, the J call TRBJ1-2, with no clear D. The CDR3 consists of 12 residues. Trimming took off 1 base at V and 6 bases at J, with 6 bases between the two ends. Germline loops: CDR1 SEHNR, CDR2 FQNEAQ (reference sequence). The CDR3 protein is CASSLDGNGYTF. For the CDR3, the DNA is TGTGCCAGCAGCTTAGATGGCAATGGCTACACCTTC.

On this clone itself: The sample has other DNA sequences that encode this CDR3 too. The CDR3 bases are TGCGCCAGCAGCTCCGGGACAGGGGAAGAGACCCAGTACTTC. This translates into CASSSGTGEETQYF. This rearrangement joins TRBV5-1 to TRBJ2-5; TRBD1 matches 10 bases. Trimming removed 3 bases from V and 3 bases from J; junction bases left unmatched: 2. This CDR3 has 14 residues. Germline V CDR1 and CDR2: SGHRS, YFSETQ.

V usage is TRBV6-1 and J usage is TRBJ2-7; unclear D gene. Trimming stripped 1 base from V and 2 bases from J, with 9 bases between. Per germline, CDR1 MNHNS and CDR2 SASEGT. The CDR3 extends over 14 amino acids. CDR3 residues: CASSEVWGAYEQYF. The CDR3 DNA sequence: TGTGCCAGCAGTGAAGTATGGGGTGCCTACGAGCAGTACTTC.

This sequence joins TRBV28 and TRBJ2-7, with 11 positions matching TRBD1. Germline assignment: CDR1 MDHEN and CDR2 SYDVKM. V dropped 4 bases and J dropped 4; count of bases not matched to a gene: 6. The CDR3 length is 15 residues. The CDR3 spells CASSSWTGGLYEQYF. CDR3 coding DNA: TGTGCCAGCAGTTCTTGGACAGGGGGCCTATACGAGCAGTACTTC.

The chain uses TRBV29-1 and TRBJ1-1; D gene uncertain. The CDR3 has 14 amino acids. The V end was cut by 3 bases, the J end by 4 bases, with 15 bases between. The germline gives CDR1 SQVTM, CDR2 ANQGSEA. The CDR3 sequence: CSVDARGGGTEAFF. CDR3 bases: TGCAGCGTTGACGCCCGGGGTGGAGGCACTGAAGCTTTCTTT.

The chain recombines TRBV19 with TRBJ2-1; D call uncertain. V lost 10 bases and J 3 bases, leaving 10 bases between the germline ends. The CDR3 loop spans 12 amino acids. Germline loops: CDR1 LNHDA, CDR2 SQIVND (reference sequence). The CDR3 loop reads CATSQSYNEQFF. The CDR3 DNA sequence: TGTGCCACTTCACAAAGCTACAATGAGCAGTTCTTC.

J is TRBJ2-7 and V is TRBV6-5; maybe TRBD2 (7 bases). Per germline, CDR1 MNHEY and CDR2 SVGAGI. Trimming removed 5 bases from V and 4 bases from J, with 18 bases in between. The CDR3 runs to 15 residues. In DNA, the CDR3 is TGTGCCAGCAGTCTACCTAAGGGGGGGGGATACGAGCAGTACTTC. Its translation is CASSLPKGGGYEQYF.

V usage is TRBV6-6 and J usage is TRBJ2-6, with D hard to call. V lost 7 bases and J 4 bases, leaving 11 bases between the germline ends. This CDR3 contains 14 residues. Germline V gene lookup returns CDR1 MNHNY and CDR2 SVGAGI (reference sequence). CDR3 DNA sequence: TGTGCCAGCAACTCCCGATCCGGGGCCAACGTCCTGACTTTC. Translating it yields CASNSRSGANVLTF.

This clone appeared once. The V gene is TRBV15, the J gene TRBJ2-2; D gene uncertain. Per germline, CDR1 LNHNV and CDR2 YYDKDF (reference sequence). Trimming removed 3 bases at V and 6 bases at J, with 17 bases between. The CDR3 is made up of 16 amino acids. The CDR3, as DNA: TGTGCCACCAGCAGGGCCCCTTCGCGCCGCCCCGGGGAGCTGTTTTTT. It is translated as CATSRAPSRRPGELFF.

The chain combines TRBV18 with TRBJ1-1; tentative D call: TRBD1 (6 bases). From germline, CDR1 is KGHSH and CDR2 LQKENI. Trimming cost V 3 bases and J 3 bases, with 14 bases left between them. The CDR3 runs to 15 residues. The CDR3 region has the DNA TGTGCCAGCTCACCGCGGACAGTGTTAGACACTGAAGCTTTCTTT. This codes for CASSPRTVLDTEAFF.

The chain carries TRBV4-1 and TRBJ2-2, with 10 bases matching TRBD2. The V gene end was trimmed by 1 base and the J gene end by 3 bases; junction bases not matched to a gene: 5. The CDR3 is 17 amino acids. Per the germline V gene, CDR1 is MGHRA and CDR2 is YSYEKL. CDR3 in amino acids: CASSQALAGVDTGELFF. CDR3 in DNA: TGCGCCAGCAGCCAAGCGCTAGCGGGAGTAGACACCGGGGAGCTGTTTTTT.